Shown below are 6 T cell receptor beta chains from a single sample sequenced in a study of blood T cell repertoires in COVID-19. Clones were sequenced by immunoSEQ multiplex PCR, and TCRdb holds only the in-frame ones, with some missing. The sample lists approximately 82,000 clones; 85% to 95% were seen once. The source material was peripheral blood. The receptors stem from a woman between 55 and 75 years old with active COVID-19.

The CDR3 DNA follows: TGCGCCAGCAGCTTTGGTTTAGGGGGTGACTATGGCTACACCTTC. Protein sequence: CASSFGLGGDYGYTF. The chain couples TRBV5-1 to TRBJ1-2, with D maybe TRBD1 (6 bases). Germline V gene lookup returns CDR1 SGHRS and CDR2 YFSETQ. The length of the CDR3 is 15 residues. V was pared by 2 bases and J by 3 bases, with 14 bases between.

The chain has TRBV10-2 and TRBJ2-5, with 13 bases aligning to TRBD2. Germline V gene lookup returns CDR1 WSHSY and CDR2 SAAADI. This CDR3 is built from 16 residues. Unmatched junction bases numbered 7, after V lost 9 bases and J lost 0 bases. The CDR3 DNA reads TGCGCCAGTAGACTAGCGGGAGGAACGTACCAAGAGACCCAGTACTTC. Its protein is CASRLAGGTYQETQYF.

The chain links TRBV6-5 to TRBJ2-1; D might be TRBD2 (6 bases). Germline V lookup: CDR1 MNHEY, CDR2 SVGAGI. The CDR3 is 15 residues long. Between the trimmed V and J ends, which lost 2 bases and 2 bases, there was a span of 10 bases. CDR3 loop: CASSYGGGPYNEQFF. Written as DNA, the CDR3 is TGTGCCAGCAGTTACGGGGGAGGACCCTACAATGAGCAGTTCTTC.

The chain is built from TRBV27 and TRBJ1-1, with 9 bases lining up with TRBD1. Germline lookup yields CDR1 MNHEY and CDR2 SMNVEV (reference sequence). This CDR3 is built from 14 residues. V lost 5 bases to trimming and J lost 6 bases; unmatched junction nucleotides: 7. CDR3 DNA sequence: TGTGCCAGCAGTGCCCTTACAGGGGGCTCTGAAGCTTTCTTT. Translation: CASSALTGGSEAFF.

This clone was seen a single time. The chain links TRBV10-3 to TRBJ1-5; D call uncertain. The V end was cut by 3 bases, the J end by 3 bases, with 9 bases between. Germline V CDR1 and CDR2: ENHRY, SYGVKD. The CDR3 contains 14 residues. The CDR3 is CAISESLFNQPQHF. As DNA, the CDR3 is TGTGCCATCAGTGAATCCCTCTTCAATCAGCCCCAGCATTTT.

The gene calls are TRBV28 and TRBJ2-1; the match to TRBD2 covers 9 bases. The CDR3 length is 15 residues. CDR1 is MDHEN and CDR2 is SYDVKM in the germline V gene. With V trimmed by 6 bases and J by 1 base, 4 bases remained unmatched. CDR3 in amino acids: CASRLAGGSYNEQFF. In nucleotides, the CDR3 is TGTGCCAGCAGGCTGGCGGGAGGGTCCTACAATGAGCAGTTCTTC.